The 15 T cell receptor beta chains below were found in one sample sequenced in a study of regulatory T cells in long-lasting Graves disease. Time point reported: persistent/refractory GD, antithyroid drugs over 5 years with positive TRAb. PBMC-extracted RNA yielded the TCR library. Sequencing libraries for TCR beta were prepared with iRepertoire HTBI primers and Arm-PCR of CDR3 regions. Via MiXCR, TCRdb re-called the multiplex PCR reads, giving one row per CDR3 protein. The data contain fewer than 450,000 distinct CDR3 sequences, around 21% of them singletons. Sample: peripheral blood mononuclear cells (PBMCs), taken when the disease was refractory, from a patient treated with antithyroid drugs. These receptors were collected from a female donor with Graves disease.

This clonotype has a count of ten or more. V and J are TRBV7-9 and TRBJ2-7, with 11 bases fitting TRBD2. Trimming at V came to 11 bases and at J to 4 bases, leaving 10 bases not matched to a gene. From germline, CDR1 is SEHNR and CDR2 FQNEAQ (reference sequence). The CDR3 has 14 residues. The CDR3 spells CASVGLADGYEQYF. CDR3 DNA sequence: TGTGCCTCAGTGGGACTAGCGGACGGTTACGAGCAGTACTTC.

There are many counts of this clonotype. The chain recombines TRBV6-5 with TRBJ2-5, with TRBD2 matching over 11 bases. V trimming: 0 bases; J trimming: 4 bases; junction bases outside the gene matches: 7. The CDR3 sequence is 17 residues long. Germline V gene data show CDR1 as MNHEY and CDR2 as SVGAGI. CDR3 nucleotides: TGTGCCAGCAGTTACTCGGAACTAGCGGGAGTTGGAGAGACCCAGTACTTC. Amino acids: CASSYSELAGVGETQYF.

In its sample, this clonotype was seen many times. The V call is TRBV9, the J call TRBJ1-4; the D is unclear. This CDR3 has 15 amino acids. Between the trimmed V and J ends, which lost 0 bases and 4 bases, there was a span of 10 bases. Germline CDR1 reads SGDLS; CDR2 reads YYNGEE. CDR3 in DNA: TGTGCCAGCAGCGTAGAGGCTGGGGTTAATGAAAAACTGTTTTTT. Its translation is CASSVEAGVNEKLFF.

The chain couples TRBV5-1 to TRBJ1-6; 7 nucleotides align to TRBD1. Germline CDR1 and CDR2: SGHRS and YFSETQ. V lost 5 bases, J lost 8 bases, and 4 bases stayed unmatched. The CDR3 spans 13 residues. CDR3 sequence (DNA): TGCGCCAGCAGGACAGGGTTGGATTCACCCCTCCACTTT. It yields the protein CASRTGLDSPLHF.

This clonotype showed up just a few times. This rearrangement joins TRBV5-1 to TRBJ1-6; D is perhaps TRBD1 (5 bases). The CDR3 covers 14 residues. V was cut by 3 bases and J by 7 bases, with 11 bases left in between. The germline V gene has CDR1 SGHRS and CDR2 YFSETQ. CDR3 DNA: TGCGCCAGCAGCTCGACAGTGGAGAATTCACCCCTCCACTTT. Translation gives CASSSTVENSPLHF.

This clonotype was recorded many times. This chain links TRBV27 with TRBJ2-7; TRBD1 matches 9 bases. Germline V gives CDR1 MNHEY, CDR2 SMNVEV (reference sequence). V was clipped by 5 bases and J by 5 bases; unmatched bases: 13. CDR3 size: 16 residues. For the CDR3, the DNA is TGTGCCAGCAGTGAGTACAGGGGGCGCGGAGCCAACGAGCAGTACTTC. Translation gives CASSEYRGRGANEQYF.

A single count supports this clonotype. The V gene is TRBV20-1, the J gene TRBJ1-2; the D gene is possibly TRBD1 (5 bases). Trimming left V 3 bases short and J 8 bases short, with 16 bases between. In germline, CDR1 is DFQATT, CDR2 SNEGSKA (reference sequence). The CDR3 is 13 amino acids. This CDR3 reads CSASGTGLWGYTF. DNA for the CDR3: TGCAGTGCTAGCGGTACGGGACTTTGGGGCTACACCTTC.

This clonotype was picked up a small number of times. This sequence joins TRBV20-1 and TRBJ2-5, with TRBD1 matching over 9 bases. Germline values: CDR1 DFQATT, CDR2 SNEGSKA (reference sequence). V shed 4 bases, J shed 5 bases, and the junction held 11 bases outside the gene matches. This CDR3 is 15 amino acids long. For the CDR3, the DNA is TGCAGTGCTACGGTGACAGGGGGTTGGGAGGAGACCCAGTACTTC. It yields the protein CSATVTGGWEETQYF.

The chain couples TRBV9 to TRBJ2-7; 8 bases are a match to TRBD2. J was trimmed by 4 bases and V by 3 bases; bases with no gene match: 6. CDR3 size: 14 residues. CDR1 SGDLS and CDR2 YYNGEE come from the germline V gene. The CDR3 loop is CASSAQRENYEQYF. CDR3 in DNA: TGTGCCAGCAGCGCCCAGCGGGAGAATTACGAGCAGTACTTC.

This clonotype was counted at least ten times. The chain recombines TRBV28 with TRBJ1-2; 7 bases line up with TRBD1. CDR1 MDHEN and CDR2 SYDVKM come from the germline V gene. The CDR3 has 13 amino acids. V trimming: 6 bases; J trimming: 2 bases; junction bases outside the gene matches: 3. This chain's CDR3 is CASRKQGNYGYTF. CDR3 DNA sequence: TGTGCCAGCAGGAAACAGGGGAACTATGGCTACACCTTC.

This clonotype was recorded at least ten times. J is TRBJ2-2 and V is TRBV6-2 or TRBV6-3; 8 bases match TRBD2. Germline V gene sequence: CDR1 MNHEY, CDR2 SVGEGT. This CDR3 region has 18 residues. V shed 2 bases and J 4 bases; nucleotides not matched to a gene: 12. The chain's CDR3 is CASSYPSGSGRFTGELFF. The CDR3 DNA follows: TGTGCCAGCAGTTACCCTTCGGGAAGCGGGAGATTCACCGGGGAGCTGTTTTTT.

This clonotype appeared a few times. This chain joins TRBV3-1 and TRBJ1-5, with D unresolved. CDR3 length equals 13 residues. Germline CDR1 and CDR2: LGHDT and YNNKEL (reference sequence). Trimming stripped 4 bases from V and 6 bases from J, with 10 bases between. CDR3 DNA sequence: TGTGCCAGCAGCCCCCAGGCGAGTCAGCCCCAGCATTTT. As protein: CASSPQASQPQHF.

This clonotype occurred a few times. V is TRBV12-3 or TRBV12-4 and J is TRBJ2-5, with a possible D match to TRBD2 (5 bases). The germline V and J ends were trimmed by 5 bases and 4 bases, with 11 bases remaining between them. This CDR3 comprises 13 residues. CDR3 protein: CASSRGSRETQYF. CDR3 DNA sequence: TGTGCCAGCAGTCGGGGATCTCGAGAGACCCAGTACTTC.

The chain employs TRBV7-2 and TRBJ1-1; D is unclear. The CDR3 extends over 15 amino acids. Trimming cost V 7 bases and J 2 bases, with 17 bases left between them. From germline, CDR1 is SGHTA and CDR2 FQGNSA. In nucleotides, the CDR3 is TGTGCCAGCACCCCCAAGGGCACCTTAAACACTGAAGCTTTCTTT. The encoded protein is CASTPKGTLNTEAFF.

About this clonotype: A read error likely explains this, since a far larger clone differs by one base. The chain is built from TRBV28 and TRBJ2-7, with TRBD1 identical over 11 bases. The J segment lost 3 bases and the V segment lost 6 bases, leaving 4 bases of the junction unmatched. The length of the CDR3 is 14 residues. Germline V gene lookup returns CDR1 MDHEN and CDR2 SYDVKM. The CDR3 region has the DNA TGTGCCAGCAGCGCGGGACAGGGGGACTACGAGCAGTACTTC. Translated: CASSAGQGDYEQYF.